The sequence of this T cell receptor beta chain was determined in a study of regulatory T cells in long-lasting Graves disease. Turning to the study itself: Patients newly diagnosed with Graves' had been on antithyroid drugs for under 3 months.

The CDR3 consists of 13 residues. The V segment lost 7 bases and the J segment 8 bases; nucleotides outside the gene matches: 4. Looked up from germline, CDR1 is SGHAT and CDR2 is FQDESV (reference sequence). Arm-PCR of CDR3 regions and iRepertoire HTBI primers were used to build TCR beta libraries. TCRdb passed the multiplex PCR reads through MiXCR, listing each CDR3 protein once. The data show under 450,000 distinct CDR3 sequences, about 12% seen once. This clonotype appeared many times. Time point here: newly diagnosed GD, antithyroid drugs for less than 3 months. The TCR library used RNA extracted from PBMCs. These data are also associated with another study on T cells in Graves' hyperthyroidism and ophthalmopathy. Per that paper: The TCR CDR3 first-round RT-PCR relied on the HTBI primer set.

This specimen consisted of peripheral blood mononuclear cells (PBMCs), obtained at new diagnosis, from a patient treated with antithyroid drugs. This chain connects TRBV11-1 to TRBJ2-1; TRBD2 matches 11 bases. This sequence was found in a woman aged 18 to 35 with Graves disease. In DNA form, the CDR3 reads TGTGCCAGCAATCTAGCGGGGGGTGATGAGCAGTTCTTC. Translation: CASNLAGGDEQFF.